This TCR beta chain was identified in a study of blood T cell repertoires in COVID-19. For the study at large: From the United States, Italy and Spain came samples of acute and convalescent COVID-19. T cells, B-cell-depleted T cells, or PBMCs supplied cDNA or gDNA.

Followed over time, Seattle patients had been enrolled while infection was active. The CDR3 runs 15 residues. Germline V CDR1 and CDR2: MNHEY, SVGAGI. V lost 9 bases to trimming and J lost 1 base, with 18 bases between them. Only in-frame clones appear in the TCRdb table, and some are missing; sequencing was by immunoSEQ multiplex PCR. The table lists around 200,000 clones, about 86% of them singletons, with 10% to 11% in the top ten. The sequenced sample was peripheral blood. The chain employs TRBV6-5 and TRBJ1-1; D uncertain. This receptor was taken from a woman between 55 and 75 years old with COVID-19, enrolled during active disease. The CDR3, as DNA: TGTGCCAGTTCGGTGGGAGGCTTCGGGAACACTGAAGCTTTCTTT. Amino acid sequence: CASSVGGFGNTEAFF.